The clone carrying this TCR beta chain was recorded once. The data stem from a study of blood T cell repertoires in COVID-19. Clones were read by immunoSEQ multiplex PCR, and TCRdb kept only the in-frame ones, dropping some. The table includes a few hundred thousand clones, approximately 86% detected once. The CDR3 has 16 residues. V trimming: 6 bases; J trimming: 5 bases; junction bases outside the gene matches: 15. In germline, CDR1 is MNHEY, CDR2 SVGEGT. The chain employs TRBV6-2 or TRBV6-3 and TRBJ1-2; 7 positions agree with TRBD1. This TCR derives from a woman aged 70 to 79 with active or convalescent COVID-19. Sequencing was done on a sample of peripheral blood. CDR3 loop: CASSLTRGTAAYGYTF. CDR3 in DNA: TGTGCCAGCAGCTTAACTAGGGGGACAGCAGCTTATGGCTACACCTTC.